The following is a TCR beta chain sequence with its context. This sample is part of a study of blood T cell repertoires in COVID-19. Study context: Acute-phase and convalescent COVID-19 samples originated in the United States, Italy and Spain.

As handled by the study authors: Reference gene primer amplification yielded estimated nucleated cell counts. TCRdb's copy holds only in-frame clones and misses some; the assay was immunoSEQ multiplex PCR. V and J calls and clone size are those listed in that table; D and trimming were worked out from the DNA. The profile shows 15,000 to 20,000 clones, approximately 78% of them singletons. The receptor was isolated from a man in his sixties with acute or convalescent COVID-19. The sequencing sample was made of peripheral blood.

The CDR3 coding sequence is TGTGCCAGCAGCCTGACTTACGAGCAGTACTTC. As protein: CASSLTYEQYF. V gene TRBV11-2 combines with J gene TRBJ2-7; unclear D gene. V was clipped by 5 bases and J by 4 bases, with 6 bases between them. Germline V gene lookup returns CDR1 SGHAT and CDR2 FQNNGV. This CDR3 is built from 11 residues.